What follows are 10 T cell receptor beta chains derived from one specimen sequenced in a study of shared clonotypes between healthy human individuals. Clones were read by immunoSEQ multiplex PCR, and TCRdb kept only the in-frame ones, dropping some. The sample contains around 690,000 clones, 80% to 95% of which appear only once. The sequencing sample was made of memory CD8+ T cells from PBMCs. The subset was: CD45RO+ cells pooled with CCR7-negative TemRA cells. The receptor set was obtained from a man younger than 30 in good health. Some clones in this sample may be carry-over from other donors' samples.

The gene calls are TRBV4-2 and TRBJ2-7, with 8 bases fitting TRBD1. The CDR3 has 14 amino acids. CDR1 and CDR2 (germline): LGHNA, YNFKEQ. Trimming removed 4 bases from V and 4 bases from J; junction bases left unmatched: 6. CDR3 region: CASSPTGDGYEQYF. In nucleotides, the CDR3 is TGTGCCAGCAGCCCGACAGGGGACGGTTACGAGCAGTACTTC.

The chain employs TRBV5-4 and TRBJ1-5, with D perhaps matching TRBD1 (5 bases). The CDR3 has 15 residues. Trimming removed 5 bases from V and 0 bases from J, with 12 bases in between. Per germline, CDR1 SGHNT and CDR2 YYREEE (reference sequence). CDR3 coding DNA: TGTGCCAGCAGTCTGGGAGGGGATAGCAATCAGCCCCAGCATTTT. Its translation is CASSLGGDSNQPQHF.

J is TRBJ2-2 and V is TRBV18; D assignment may be TRBD1 or TRBD2 (5 bases each). There are 19 residues in the CDR3. Germline values: CDR1 KGHSH, CDR2 LQKENI. The ends were cut back, 2 bases at V and 1 base at J, with 20 bases in the middle. CDR3 amino acids: CASSPRVSGTDMNTGELFF. The CDR3 nucleotides are TGTGCCAGCTCACCAAGGGTCTCAGGGACGGACATGAACACCGGGGAGCTGTTTTTT.

V gene TRBV6-1 combines with J gene TRBJ2-7, with 9 bases identical to TRBD2. Germline values: CDR1 MNHNS, CDR2 SASEGT. The CDR3 has 13 amino acids. The ends lost 10 bases at V and 4 bases at J; junction bases unmatched: 8. This chain's CDR3 is CATPGLAPYEQYF. CDR3 in DNA: TGTGCCACACCGGGACTAGCCCCATACGAGCAGTACTTC.

The J gene is TRBJ1-5, the V gene TRBV10-2, with D hard to call. Germline V gives CDR1 WSHSY, CDR2 SAAADI. Trimming pared 4 bases from V and 5 bases from J, leaving 21 bases between. The CDR3 runs to 17 residues. CDR3 coding DNA: TGCGCCAGCAGTGCCCCGATCGGGCTGCGTGAAGATCAGCCCCAGCATTTT. Amino acid sequence: CASSAPIGLREDQPQHF.

This clone turned up a few times. V gene TRBV11-2 combines with J gene TRBJ2-7, with 8 bases matching TRBD2. J was trimmed by 3 bases and V by 5 bases; bases with no gene match: 9. The CDR3 runs to 15 residues. Per germline, CDR1 SGHAT and CDR2 FQNNGV. CDR3 sequence (DNA): TGTGCCAGCAGCCTCAGACTTCTAGCGGGCTACGAGCAGTACTTC. Amino acids: CASSLRLLAGYEQYF.

In DNA, the CDR3 is TGTGCCAGCTTAAGGGGCGTTGAAAAACTGTTTTTT. It yields the protein CASLRGVEKLFF. The chain employs TRBV2 and TRBJ1-4, with D maybe TRBD1 (5 bases). Germline values: CDR1 SNHLY, CDR2 FYNNEI. V lost 8 bases and J 7 bases, leaving 11 bases between the germline ends. The CDR3 totals 12 residues.

Comments on this clone: The same CDR3 can be traced to other DNA sequences in this sample. The J gene is TRBJ2-7, the V gene TRBV10-3; D uncertain. V lost 0 bases, J lost 7 bases, and 4 bases lay in between. The germline V gene encodes CDR1 ENHRY and CDR2 SYGVKD. CDR3 length: 11 amino acids. In DNA, the CDR3 is TGTGCCATCAGTGAGTCGGGTGAGCAGTACTTC. Translating it yields CAISESGEQYF.

This clone was counted between two and nine times. The chain joins TRBV11-1 to TRBJ2-7; D call uncertain. Per germline, CDR1 SGHAT and CDR2 FQDESV (reference sequence). The CDR3 has 12 residues. V was trimmed by 5 bases and J by 0 bases, leaving 5 bases between them. CDR3 nucleotides: TGTGCCAGCAGCCTCAGCTCCTACGAGCAGTACTTC. Amino acid sequence: CASSLSSYEQYF.

The gene calls are TRBV29-1 and TRBJ2-5; D unresolved. V was clipped by 1 base and J by 1 base, with 13 bases between them. The CDR3 totals 15 residues. CDR1 and CDR2 (germline): SQVTM, ANQGSEA. The CDR3 region has the DNA TGCAGCGTTGAAGTAATCAATCATGGCCAAGAGACCCAGTACTTC. Amino acid sequence: CSVEVINHGQETQYF.